Below are 17 T cell receptor beta chains sequenced from a single sample in a study of response to subunit inactivated influenza vaccine. TCRdb reprocessed the RT-PCR reads via MiXCR and lists one record per CDR3 protein. The sample consists of over 450,000 distinct CDR3 sequences, over 10% of them appearing once. The material sequenced was PBMCs from blood, taken roughly 48 days after vaccination. Source of these receptors: a man aged 50-59 years who received an inactivated influenza vaccine.

In this sample, this clonotype turned up a few times. V and J are TRBV12-3 or TRBV12-4 and TRBJ2-3; possibly TRBD1 or TRBD2 for D (6 bases each). V lost 4 bases and J 3 bases, leaving 17 bases between the germline ends. The CDR3 totals 16 residues. The CDR3 region has the DNA TGTGCCAGCAGTTACGGAGGGGGTTGGGGAACAGATACGCAGTATTTT. Its translation is CASSYGGGWGTDTQYF.

This clonotype turned up a few times. The chain combines TRBV7-9 with TRBJ1-1; the match to TRBD1 covers 7 bases. V trimming: 7 bases; J trimming: 0 bases; junction bases outside the gene matches: 26. The CDR3 runs 21 residues. In germline, CDR1 is SEHNR, CDR2 FQNEAQ (reference sequence). CDR3: CASTYWGLQGPDTKMNTEAFF. CDR3 nucleotide sequence: TGTGCCAGCACATACTGGGGGTTACAGGGGCCCGACACTAAGATGAACACTGAAGCTTTCTTT. The entire variable domain, with the rest obtained from reference TRBV7-9 and TRBJ1-1, is as follows: DTGVSQNPRHKITKRGQNVTFRCDPISEHNRLYWYRQTLGQGPEFLTYFQNEAQLEKSRLLSDRFSAERPKGSFSTLEIQRTEQGDSAMYLCASTYWGLQGPDTKMNTEAFFGQGTRLTVV.

The J gene is TRBJ2-7, the V gene TRBV30; 8 nucleotides line up with TRBD1. This CDR3 is 16 amino acids long. After removal of 3 bases from V and 0 bases from J, the junction contained 10 bases not matched to a gene. Germline lookup yields CDR1 GTSNPN and CDR2 SVGIG (reference sequence). The DNA of the CDR3 is TGTGCCTGGAGCGGGACAGGTCAAAGGAGCTCCTACGAGCAGTACTTC. Protein: CAWSGTGQRSSYEQYF.

This clonotype has a handful of counts. The chain links TRBV9 to TRBJ2-1; D might be TRBD2 (7 bases). V lost 1 base to trimming and J lost 0 bases, with 11 bases between them. CDR1 SGDLS and CDR2 YYNGEE come from the germline V gene. This CDR3 is 16 amino acids long. The CDR3 bases are TGTGCCAGCAGCGTACGGGGGGCCAGCTCCTACAATGAGCAGTTCTTC. Its protein product is CASSVRGASSYNEQFF.

This chain joins TRBV6-1 and TRBJ2-7; 8 bases agree with TRBD1. This CDR3 is 17 amino acids long. Germline CDR1 is MNHNS and CDR2 is SASEGT. After removal of 5 bases from V and 2 bases from J, the junction contained 14 bases not matched to a gene. The CDR3 DNA follows: TGTGCCAGCAGTCTCAGCGGACAGGGAAATTCAACCTACGAGCAGTACTTC. It codes for CASSLSGQGNSTYEQYF.

This clonotype turned up a few times. The J gene is TRBJ2-7, the V gene TRBV12-3 or TRBV12-4; D is undetermined. The CDR3 is made up of 13 amino acids. V lost 1 base and J lost 6, with 10 bases in between. In DNA, the CDR3 is TGTGCCAGCAGTTTAGGTCCTTTAGGCGAGCAGTACTTC. This codes for CASSLGPLGEQYF.

The chain links TRBV7-8 to TRBJ2-5; 10 positions match TRBD2. Germline loops: CDR1 SGHVS, CDR2 FQNEAQ. The CDR3 runs to 16 residues. Trimming cost V 2 bases and J 5 bases; bases outside gene matches: 8. In DNA, the CDR3 is TGTGCCAGCAGCTTACCCCCAGCGGGAGGGGCGGAGACCCAGTACTTC. Protein product: CASSLPPAGGAETQYF.

The chain joins TRBV29-1 to TRBJ2-3; TRBD1 aligns across 8 bases. Germline-derived CDR1 and CDR2 are SQVTM and ANQGSEA. The trim removed 4 bases at V and 3 bases at J, leaving 9 bases unmatched. The CDR3 runs to 15 residues. The DNA for the CDR3 is TGCAGCGTTGGGGGATGGACAGGGAGAACAGATACGCAGTATTTT. Translation: CSVGGWTGRTDTQYF.

The rearrangement links TRBV20-1 to TRBJ2-1, with a weak D call TRBD2 (7 bases). Germline V gene lookup returns CDR1 DFQATT and CDR2 SNEGSKA (reference sequence). V was trimmed by 0 bases and J by 2 bases, leaving 11 bases between them. This CDR3 comprises 15 residues. The CDR3 DNA sequence: TGCAGTGCTAGAGAGACAGGACTAGCCTACAATGAGCAGTTCTTC. It is translated as CSARETGLAYNEQFF.

This chain uses TRBV12-3 or TRBV12-4 with TRBJ2-2; D is perhaps TRBD2 (6 bases). V was clipped by 6 bases and J by 6 bases, with 17 bases between them. The CDR3 is 15 amino acids. CDR3 sequence: CASSPRRGSAGELFF. The CDR3 DNA follows: TGTGCCAGCAGCCCCCGACGGGGGTCTGCCGGGGAGCTGTTTTTT.

The chain employs TRBV20-1 and TRBJ2-2; D gene ambiguous. The V gene lost 3 bases and the J gene lost 1 base, with 9 bases spanning the gap. Germline CDR1 reads DFQATT; CDR2 reads SNEGSKA (reference sequence). This CDR3 spans 14 amino acids. The CDR3 nucleotides are TGCAGTGCTAGGGGGATAGGGAACACCGGGGAGCTGTTTTTT. Translated, it gives CSARGIGNTGELFF.

This chain links TRBV28 with TRBJ2-7; D is uncertain. The CDR3 covers 15 residues. V gave up 9 bases and J gave up 1 base, with 19 bases separating them. Germline loops: CDR1 MDHEN, CDR2 SYDVKM. CDR3 in DNA: TGTGCCAGTAAACAAGGGCCCGTCGCTTCCTACGAGCAGTACTTC. It yields the protein CASKQGPVASYEQYF.

V usage is TRBV20-1 and J usage is TRBJ2-1; TRBD2 agrees at 9 bases. The CDR3 sequence is 15 residues long. Germline V lookup: CDR1 DFQATT, CDR2 SNEGSKA (reference sequence). Trimming at V came to 0 bases and at J to 7 bases, leaving 7 bases not matched to a gene. The CDR3 sequence: CSARDSGRTINEQFF. The CDR3 bases are TGCAGTGCTAGAGATAGCGGGAGAACTATAAATGAGCAGTTCTTC.

This clonotype was recorded a few times. The rearrangement links TRBV6-5 to TRBJ2-7; D perhaps matches TRBD2 (6 bases). The V gene lost 2 bases and the J gene lost 2 bases, with 7 bases spanning the gap. Germline CDR1 is MNHEY and CDR2 is SVGAGI. The CDR3 extends over 13 amino acids. CDR3: CASSYERAYEQYF. CDR3 in DNA: TGTGCCAGCAGTTACGAGCGGGCCTACGAGCAGTACTTC.

This clonotype was found a few times. The chain is built from TRBV7-9 and TRBJ1-2, with unresolved D. V was clipped by 3 bases and J by 1 base, with 18 bases between them. The CDR3 loop spans 17 amino acids. Germline V gene data show CDR1 as SEHNR and CDR2 as FQNEAQ (reference sequence). The DNA of the CDR3 is TGTGCCAGCAGCTTTTCTGGTTGGGGAACCCTTAACTATGGCTACACCTTC. It specifies CASSFSGWGTLNYGYTF.

In its sample, this clonotype was seen many times. The V gene is TRBV7-2, the J gene TRBJ2-1; maybe TRBD2 (5 bases). The CDR3 runs to 14 residues. With 8 bases removed from V and 0 bases from J, the gap between germline ends came to 11 bases. Germline V CDR1 and CDR2: SGHTA, FQGNSA. The CDR3 loop is CASSGIPSYNEQFF. The CDR3 DNA reads as TGTGCCAGCTCGGGGATTCCCTCCTACAATGAGCAGTTCTTC.

The J gene is TRBJ1-5, the V gene TRBV6-2 or TRBV6-3; D unclear. The CDR3 sequence is 12 residues long. The V and J ends lost 0 bases and 7 bases respectively, with 4 bases between them. The germline CDR1 and CDR2 sequences are MNHEY and SVGEGT. Here the CDR3 reads CASSYSTQPQHF. The CDR3 DNA sequence: TGTGCCAGCAGTTACTCAACGCAGCCCCAGCATTTT.